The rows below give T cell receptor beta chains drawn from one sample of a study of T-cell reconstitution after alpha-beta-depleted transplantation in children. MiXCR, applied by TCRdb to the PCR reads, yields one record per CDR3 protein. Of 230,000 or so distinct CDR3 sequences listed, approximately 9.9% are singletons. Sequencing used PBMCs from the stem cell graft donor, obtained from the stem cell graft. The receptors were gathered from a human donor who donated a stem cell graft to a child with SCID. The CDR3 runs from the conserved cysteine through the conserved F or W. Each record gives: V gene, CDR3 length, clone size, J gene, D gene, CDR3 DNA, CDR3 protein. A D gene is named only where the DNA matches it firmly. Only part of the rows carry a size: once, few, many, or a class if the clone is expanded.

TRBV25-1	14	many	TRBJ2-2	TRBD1	TGTGCCAGCACGGACAGGACGAACACCGGGGAGCTGTTTTTT	CASTDRTNTGELFF
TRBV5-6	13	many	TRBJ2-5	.	TGTGCCAGCAGCTTTGGACAGCAAGAGACCCAGTACTTC	CASSFGQQETQYF
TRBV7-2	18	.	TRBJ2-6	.	TGTGCCAGCAGCTTACCGTTGGCAGGGGACGCTGGGGCCAACGTCCTGACTTTC	CASSLPLAGDAGANVLTF
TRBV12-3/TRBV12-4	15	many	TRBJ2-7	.	TGTGCCAGCAGTACAACCGGGACGGGAGCCTACGAGCAGTACTTC	CASSTTGTGAYEQYF
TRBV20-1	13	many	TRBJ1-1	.	TGCAGTGCACGGGACGGCTCAGACACTGAAGCTTTCTTT	CSARDGSDTEAFF
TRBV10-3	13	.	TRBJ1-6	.	TGTGCCACCTGGAAGTGTCCGGGTTCACCCCTCCACTTT	CATWKCPGSPLHF
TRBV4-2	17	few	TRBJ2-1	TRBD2	TGTGCCAGCAGCCAAGCGTCACTAGCGGGGGGGGCAAATGAGCAGTTCTTC	CASSQASLAGGANEQFF
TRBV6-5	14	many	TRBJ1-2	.	TGTGCCAGCAGGCCCGGGGGGGCTTCCTATGGCTACACCTTC	CASRPGGASYGYTF
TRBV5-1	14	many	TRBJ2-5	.	TGCGCCAGCAGCTTGGGCAGGGCCCAAGAGACCCAGTACTTC	CASSLGRAQETQYF
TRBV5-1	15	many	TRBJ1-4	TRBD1	TGCGCCAGCAGCGCGGAACAGGGGGCGTGGGAAAAACTGTTTTTT	CASSAEQGAWEKLFF
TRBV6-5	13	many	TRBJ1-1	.	TGTGCCAGCAGTTACACGCAGAACACTGAAGCTTTCTTT	CASSYTQNTEAFF
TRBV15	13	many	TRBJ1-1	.	TGTGCCACCAGCTGGCGCCGGAACACTGAAGCTTTCTTT	CATSWRRNTEAFF
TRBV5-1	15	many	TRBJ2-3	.	TGCGCCAGCAGCTTGGGGAATGGGATCACAGATACGCAGTATTTT	CASSLGNGITDTQYF
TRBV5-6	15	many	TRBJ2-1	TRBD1	TGTGCCAGCAGCTCAGGCGGACAGGCATACAATGAGCAGTTCTTC	CASSSGGQAYNEQFF
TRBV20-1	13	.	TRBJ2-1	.	TGCAGTGCTACCCAGGGTAGCTTCAATGAGCAGTTCTTC	CSATQGSFNEQFF
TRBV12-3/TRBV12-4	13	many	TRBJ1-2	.	TGTGCCAGCAGTTCCGACTCTCCCTATGGCTACACCTTC	CASSSDSPYGYTF
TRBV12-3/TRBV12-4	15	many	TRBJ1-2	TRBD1	TGTGCCAGCAGTGTGACAGGGACCTTGGACTATGGCTACACCTTC	CASSVTGTLDYGYTF
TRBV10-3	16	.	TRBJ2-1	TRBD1	TGTGCCATCAGTGGGGGGGGACAGGGCTACTACAATGAGCAGTTCTTC	CAISGGGQGYYNEQFF
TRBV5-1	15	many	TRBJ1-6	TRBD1	TGCGCCAGCAGCTTAGGGACAGCCCCGAATTCACCCCTCCACTTT	CASSLGTAPNSPLHF
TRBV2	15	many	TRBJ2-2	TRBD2	TGTGCCAGCAGAGGGGTCGGACTAGCCACCGGGGAGCTGTTTTTT	CASRGVGLATGELFF
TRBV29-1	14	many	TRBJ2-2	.	TGCAGCGTTGTTCAGTGGGGGAACACCGGGGAGCTGTTTTTT	CSVVQWGNTGELFF
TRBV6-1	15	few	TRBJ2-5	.	TGTGCCAGCAGTCCACCGGGGGAATATTCTGGGACCCAGTACTTC	CASSPPGEYSGTQYF
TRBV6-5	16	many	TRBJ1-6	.	TGTGCCAGCAGTTACGAGCCGGGGGCACAACGTTCACCCCTCCACTTT	CASSYEPGAQRSPLHF
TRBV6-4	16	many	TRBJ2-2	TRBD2	TGTGCCAGCAGTGAATCTGGCGGGGGGAACACCGGGGAGCTGTTTTTT	CASSESGGGNTGELFF
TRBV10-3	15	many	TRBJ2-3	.	TGTGCCATCAGTGCGGTGGGGGGAGGCACAGATACGCAGTATTTT	CAISAVGGGTDTQYF
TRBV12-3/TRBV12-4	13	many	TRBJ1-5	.	TGTGCCAGCAGTTGGGGTCCGAATCAGCCCCAGCATTTT	CASSWGPNQPQHF
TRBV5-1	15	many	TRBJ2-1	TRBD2	TGCGCCAGCAGCTCGACTAGCGGGGTGGCCAATGAGCAGTTCTTC	CASSSTSGVANEQFF
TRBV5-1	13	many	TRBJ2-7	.	TGCGCCAGCAGGCGGACACCTTCCTACGAGCAGTACTTC	CASRRTPSYEQYF
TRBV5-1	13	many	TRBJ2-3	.	TGCGCCAGCAGTAAGATGAGCACAGATACGCAGTATTTT	CASSKMSTDTQYF
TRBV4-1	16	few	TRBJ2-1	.	TGCGCCAGCAGCCGTCGCACAGGGAGCTCCTACAATGAGCAGTTCTTC	CASSRRTGSSYNEQFF
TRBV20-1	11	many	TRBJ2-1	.	TGCAGTGTCAGCCGATACAATGAGCAGTTCTTC	CSVSRYNEQFF
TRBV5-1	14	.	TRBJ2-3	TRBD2	TGCGCCAGCAGCCCGGGACTAGTTGCAGATACGCAGTATTTT	CASSPGLVADTQYF
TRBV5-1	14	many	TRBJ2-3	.	TGCGCCAGCAGCGCGCAGGGGCCCCGGGATACGCAGTATTTT	CASSAQGPRDTQYF
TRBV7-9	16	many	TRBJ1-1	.	TGTGCCAGCAGCACCCACTCCCGAGGATCTAACACTGAAGCTTTCTTT	CASSTHSRGSNTEAFF
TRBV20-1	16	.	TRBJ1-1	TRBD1	TGCAGTGCTTCCGTTTGGCAGGGGGGAATGAACACTGAAGCTTTCTTT	CSASVWQGGMNTEAFF
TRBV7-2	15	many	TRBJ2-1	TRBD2	TGTGCCAGCAGCTTAGGCCTAGCGGGGGGGGATGAGCAGTTCTTC	CASSLGLAGGDEQFF
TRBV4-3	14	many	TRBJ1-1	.	TGCGCCAGCAGCCAGGTTCCGGCGAACACTGAAGCTTTCTTT	CASSQVPANTEAFF